Following are 9 T cell receptor beta chains from one sample sequenced in a study of tumor-infiltrating lymphocytes in localized non-small cell lung cancer. Only in-frame clones appear in the TCRdb table, and some are missing; sequencing was by immunoSEQ multiplex PCR. Of around 6,500 clones listed, around 77% were seen once; the top ten hold 9%. Sequenced material: lung tumor tissue. The origin of the receptors is a human donor with non-small cell lung cancer.

The chain recombines TRBV4-1 with TRBJ1-1, with D possibly matching TRBD1 (6 bases). The V gene lost 2 bases and the J gene lost 5 bases, with 18 bases spanning the gap. CDR3 size: 16 residues. Germline assignment: CDR1 MGHRA and CDR2 YSYEKL. The CDR3 protein is CASSQIRGAVGTEAFF. CDR3 sequence (DNA): TGCGCCAGCAGCCAAATCAGGGGCGCGGTGGGGACTGAAGCTTTCTTT.

DNA of the CDR3: TGTGCCAGCAGCAGACAGGGTGAGACCCAGTACTTC. Translated, it gives CASSRQGETQYF. The V and J genes are TRBV11-2 and TRBJ2-5; TRBD1 matches 7 bases. CDR3 length: 12 residues. Germline CDR1 and CDR2: SGHAT and FQNNGV. Losses at the gene ends were 5 bases for V and 5 bases for J; bases not matched to a gene: 2.

V gene TRBV19 combines with J gene TRBJ2-3, with 9 bases fitting TRBD2. With V trimmed by 7 bases and J by 3 bases, 5 bases remained unmatched. There are 14 residues in the CDR3. Germline V gene data show CDR1 as LNHDA and CDR2 as SQIVND (reference sequence). CDR3 residues: CASTAGGGTDTQYF. The CDR3 nucleotides read TGTGCCAGTACAGCGGGAGGCGGGACAGATACGCAGTATTTT. Together with reference TRBV19 and TRBJ2-3, the CDR3 gives the full variable domain: DGGITQSPKYLFRKEGQNVTLSCEQNLNHDAMYWYRQDPGQGLRLIYYSQIVNDFQKGDIAEGYSVSREKKESFPLTVTSAQKNPTAFYLCASTAGGGTDTQYFGPGTRLTVL.

This sequence joins TRBV6-4 and TRBJ2-5, with 7 bases lining up with TRBD2. Germline CDR1 is MRHNA and CDR2 is SNTAGT. J gave up 3 bases and V 9 bases, and 7 bases lay outside the gene matches. This CDR3 is built from 13 residues. The CDR3 loop is CARLARPKETQYF. CDR3 DNA: TGTGCCAGACTAGCGCGACCCAAAGAGACCCAGTACTTC.

V and J are TRBV7-3 and TRBJ2-5, with 11 bases identical to TRBD1. Germline CDR1 and CDR2: SGHTA and FQGTGA. The V gene end was trimmed by 4 bases and the J gene end by 7 bases; junction bases not matched to a gene: 8. This CDR3 region has 15 residues. The CDR3: CASSSGTGGLGTQYF. The CDR3 DNA sequence: TGTGCCAGCAGCTCCGGGACAGGGGGGCTTGGGACCCAGTACTTC.

This chain connects TRBV5-6 to TRBJ2-3, with unresolved D. Germline lookup yields CDR1 SGHDT and CDR2 YYEEEE. V was trimmed by 0 bases and J by 0 bases, leaving 2 bases between them. This CDR3 has 13 amino acids. Here the CDR3 reads CASSLGSTDTQYF. The CDR3 DNA reads TGTGCCAGCAGCTTGGGTAGCACAGATACGCAGTATTTT.

This chain uses TRBV15 with TRBJ1-1, with D hard to call. The CDR3 length is 13 residues. Per the germline V gene, CDR1 is LNHNV and CDR2 is YYDKDF (reference sequence). V shed 0 bases and J shed 2 bases, with 4 bases lying between them. The CDR3 nucleotides read TGTGCCACCAGCAGAGATTACAACACTGAAGCTTTCTTT. It is translated as CATSRDYNTEAFF.

This chain joins TRBV30 and TRBJ2-1; TRBD1 or TRBD2 may be the D gene (6 bases each). This CDR3 spans 12 amino acids. The germline V gene encodes CDR1 GTSNPN and CDR2 SVGIG (reference sequence). CDR3 sequence (DNA): TGTGCGGGGGGCTCGGGGTTCAGTGAGCAGTTCTTC. Translated: CAGGSGFSEQFF.

This clone was counted between two and nine times. The rearrangement joins TRBV7-9 to TRBJ2-2; D is perhaps TRBD1 or TRBD2 (5 bases each). Germline V gene data show CDR1 as SEHNR and CDR2 as FQNEAQ (reference sequence). This CDR3 is built from 13 residues. The V and J ends lost 7 bases and 4 bases respectively, with 10 bases between them. DNA for the CDR3: TGTGCCAGCACTTGGGGGTCCACCGGGGAGCTGTTTTTT. Amino acids: CASTWGSTGELFF. Combining the CDR3 with reference TRBV7-9 and TRBJ2-2 gives the whole variable domain DTGVSQNPRHKITKRGQNVTFRCDPISEHNRLYWYRQTLGQGPEFLTYFQNEAQLEKSRLLSDRFSAERPKGSFSTLEIQRTEQGDSAMYLCASTWGSTGELFFGEGSRLTVL.